This is a list of T cell receptor beta chains from one sample in a study of T cell responses to AZD1222 COVID-19 vaccine. Produced via immunoSEQ multiplex PCR; TCRdb's table is partial and in-frame only. The repertoire holds around 65,000 clones, with 75% to 90% as singletons. Source: peripheral blood, taken 28 days after the second AZD1222 dose. The receptor set was obtained from an adult who received the AZD1222 COVID-19 vaccine. Each CDR3 is given with its conserved first and last residue. The D gene is left open where the match is weak. Not every row has a clone size; where given, it reads once, few, many or a size class.

clone size: .
CDR3 length: 14
V gene: TRBV6-2/TRBV6-3
J gene: TRBJ1-2
D gene: .
CDR3 DNA: TGTGCCAGCAGTCCACTTCGGCGGGCTGAGGGCTACACCTTC
CDR3 protein: CASSPLRRAEGYTF

clone size: few
CDR3 length: 13
V gene: TRBV3-1/TRBV3-2
J gene: TRBJ1-4
D gene: .
CDR3 DNA: TGTGCCAGCAAGGGACAAGCTAATGAAAAACTGTTTTTT
CDR3 protein: CASKGQANEKLFF

clone size: .
CDR3 length: 14
V gene: TRBV27
J gene: TRBJ1-3
D gene: .
CDR3 DNA: TGTGCCAGCGCCCACGGGGGGGTAGGAAACACCATATATTTT
CDR3 protein: CASAHGGVGNTIYF

clone size: few
CDR3 length: 14
V gene: TRBV6-5
J gene: TRBJ2-7
D gene: TRBD2
CDR3 DNA: TGTGCCAGCAGAATACCGGGGGGAAACTACGAGCAGTACTTC
CDR3 protein: CASRIPGGNYEQYF

clone size: .
CDR3 length: 12
V gene: TRBV10-3
J gene: TRBJ1-2
D gene: .
CDR3 DNA: TGTGCCATCAGCTCTCCGGGGGGTCGCTACACCTTC
CDR3 protein: CAISSPGGRYTF

clone size: medium-sized
CDR3 length: 11
V gene: TRBV2
J gene: TRBJ2-5
D gene: .
CDR3 DNA: TGTGCCAGCGGGCAGGGGGAGACCCAGTACTTC
CDR3 protein: CASGQGETQYF

clone size: .
CDR3 length: 12
V gene: TRBV30
J gene: TRBJ1-2
D gene: .
CDR3 DNA: TGTGCCTGGCGGAGGGGGAACTATGGCTACACCTTC
CDR3 protein: CAWRRGNYGYTF

clone size: .
CDR3 length: 13
V gene: TRBV15
J gene: TRBJ2-7
D gene: .
CDR3 DNA: TGTGCCACCAGCAGAGTGGCAGGGCGGGAGCAGTACTTC
CDR3 protein: CATSRVAGREQYF

clone size: .
CDR3 length: 14
V gene: TRBV24-1
J gene: TRBJ2-2
D gene: TRBD1
CDR3 DNA: TGTGCCACCATGGCAGGGGGGAACACCGGGGAGCTGTTTTTT
CDR3 protein: CATMAGGNTGELFF

clone size: .
CDR3 length: 16
V gene: TRBV19
J gene: TRBJ1-4
D gene: .
CDR3 DNA: TGTGCCAGTAGTAAACCGGGAGATCCAACTAATGAAAAACTGTTTTTT
CDR3 protein: CASSKPGDPTNEKLFF

clone size: .
CDR3 length: 18
V gene: TRBV5-4
J gene: TRBJ1-2
D gene: .
CDR3 DNA: TGTGCCAGCAGCACGGGCCAGAGGCCCCGAACCCTCAACTATGGCTACACCTTC
CDR3 protein: CASSTGQRPRTLNYGYTF

clone size: .
CDR3 length: 15
V gene: TRBV6-5
J gene: TRBJ2-3
D gene: TRBD2
CDR3 DNA: TGTGCCAGCAGTTACGCGGGGGGGCCCCCAGATACGCAGTATTTT
CDR3 protein: CASSYAGGPPDTQYF

clone size: .
CDR3 length: 15
V gene: TRBV7-9
J gene: TRBJ2-2
D gene: TRBD1
CDR3 DNA: TGTGCCAGCAGTGGACAGGGGATCGGGGGCGGGGAGCTGTTTTTT
CDR3 protein: CASSGQGIGGGELFF

clone size: .
CDR3 length: 12
V gene: TRBV5-1
J gene: TRBJ2-1
D gene: TRBD2
CDR3 DNA: TGCGCCAGCAGCTCTAGCGGGGTCGAGCAGTTCTTC
CDR3 protein: CASSSSGVEQFF

clone size: few
CDR3 length: 14
V gene: TRBV30
J gene: TRBJ1-5
D gene: .
CDR3 DNA: TGTGCCTGGAGCGCTGGAGGGTTCAATCAGCCCCAGCATTTT
CDR3 protein: CAWSAGGFNQPQHF

clone size: .
CDR3 length: 15
V gene: TRBV20-1
J gene: TRBJ2-5
D gene: TRBD2
CDR3 DNA: TGCAGTGCTAGTAGGGCGGGGGGGGTGCAAGAGACCCAGTACTTC
CDR3 protein: CSASRAGGVQETQYF

clone size: .
CDR3 length: 17
V gene: TRBV11-2
J gene: TRBJ2-7
D gene: TRBD1
CDR3 DNA: TGTGCCAGCAGCCCCCTGGCGCGACAGGGGGGTACCTACGAGCAGTACTTC
CDR3 protein: CASSPLARQGGTYEQYF

clone size: .
CDR3 length: 13
V gene: TRBV1
J gene: TRBJ1-5
D gene: .
CDR3 DNA: TGCACCAGCAGCTTAACAGGGTTCCAGCCCCAGCATTTT
CDR3 protein: CTSSLTGFQPQHF

clone size: .
CDR3 length: 16
V gene: TRBV5-1
J gene: TRBJ2-7
D gene: TRBD2
CDR3 DNA: TGCGCCAGCAGCTGGGGACTAGCGGCAGCTTCCTACGAGCAGTACTTC
CDR3 protein: CASSWGLAAASYEQYF

clone size: .
CDR3 length: 15
V gene: TRBV7-8
J gene: TRBJ2-2
D gene: .
CDR3 DNA: TGTGCCAGCAGCTTAGTCGGATCCCCCACCGGGGAGCTGTTTTTT
CDR3 protein: CASSLVGSPTGELFF

clone size: .
CDR3 length: 15
V gene: TRBV5-1
J gene: TRBJ1-4
D gene: TRBD1
CDR3 DNA: TGCGCCAGCAGCTTGACCCGGACAGGGCCTGAAAAACTGTTTTTT
CDR3 protein: CASSLTRTGPEKLFF

clone size: .
CDR3 length: 14
V gene: TRBV2
J gene: TRBJ2-5
D gene: .
CDR3 DNA: TGTGCCAGCAGTGAATCGCTACCTGGGGAGACCCAGTACTTC
CDR3 protein: CASSESLPGETQYF

clone size: .
CDR3 length: 16
V gene: TRBV2
J gene: TRBJ2-2
D gene: .
CDR3 DNA: TGTGCCAGCAGTGAAGCCCCAGGGCGGAACACCGGGGAGCTGTTTTTT
CDR3 protein: CASSEAPGRNTGELFF

clone size: .
CDR3 length: 16
V gene: TRBV11-2
J gene: TRBJ2-7
D gene: .
CDR3 DNA: TGTGCCAGCAGCTCTCTCCGGGACAATCCCAACTACGAGCAGTACTTC
CDR3 protein: CASSSLRDNPNYEQYF

clone size: .
CDR3 length: 15
V gene: TRBV27
J gene: TRBJ2-7
D gene: .
CDR3 DNA: TGTGCCAGCAGCCCTTTGGCAGGGGGGAACTACGAGCAGTACTTC
CDR3 protein: CASSPLAGGNYEQYF

clone size: once
CDR3 length: 12
V gene: TRBV3-1/TRBV3-2
J gene: TRBJ2-7
D gene: TRBD1
CDR3 DNA: TGTGCCAGCCGCAGGGGGCCCTACGAGCAGTACTTC
CDR3 protein: CASRRGPYEQYF

clone size: .
CDR3 length: 12
V gene: TRBV11-2
J gene: TRBJ1-1
D gene: .
CDR3 DNA: TGTGCCAGCAGCTCCCGTACCCAAGAGGTTTTCTTT
CDR3 protein: CASSSRTQEVFF

clone size: .
CDR3 length: 13
V gene: TRBV2
J gene: TRBJ1-1
D gene: .
CDR3 DNA: TGTGCCAGCAGTGGGGCGGGGATGGCTGAAGCTTTCTTT
CDR3 protein: CASSGAGMAEAFF

clone size: .
CDR3 length: 16
V gene: TRBV6-1
J gene: TRBJ1-5
D gene: TRBD1
CDR3 DNA: TGTGCCAGCAGTGAAGGGACAGGGGTTTACAATCAGCCCCAGCATTTT
CDR3 protein: CASSEGTGVYNQPQHF

clone size: .
CDR3 length: 15
V gene: TRBV28
J gene: TRBJ2-1
D gene: TRBD2
CDR3 DNA: TGTGCCAGCAGTCCTTCGGGAGGGGCGCGCAATGAGCAGTTCTTC
CDR3 protein: CASSPSGGARNEQFF

clone size: .
CDR3 length: 18
V gene: TRBV11-2
J gene: TRBJ2-7
D gene: TRBD2
CDR3 DNA: TGTGCCAGCAGGCCCCCGTTTGTCAGCGGGGCTAGCTCCTACGAGCAGTACTTC
CDR3 protein: CASRPPFVSGASSYEQYF

clone size: once
CDR3 length: 14
V gene: TRBV5-5
J gene: TRBJ2-5
D gene: .
CDR3 DNA: TGTGCCAGCAGCTTAAGGACGGTCCAAGAGACCCAGTACTTC
CDR3 protein: CASSLRTVQETQYF

clone size: .
CDR3 length: 16
V gene: TRBV19
J gene: TRBJ1-5
D gene: .
CDR3 DNA: TGTGCCGCCTCGAATGCGGGGGCGGGCGGCAATCAGCCCCAGCATTTT
CDR3 protein: CAASNAGAGGNQPQHF

clone size: .
CDR3 length: 14
V gene: TRBV9
J gene: TRBJ1-4
D gene: .
CDR3 DNA: TGTGCCAGCAGCGTAGAGGCGGTGGGACCAACGCTGTTTTTT
CDR3 protein: CASSVEAVGPTLFF